A single sample is the source of the 4 T cell receptor beta chains below, sequenced in a study of blood T cell repertoires in COVID-19 (dated by TCRdb to 2018 to 2020). The library was built by means of the immunoSEQ multiplex PCR assay. The table was pulled from immuneACCESS by TCRdb, which kept in-frame rearrangements only. Such tables lose some clones; where checked, under half of the loss comes from unresolved V genes, and the rest has no known cause. The sample profile shows about 190,000 clones; under 85% of them were found once. About 6% of the sample belongs to the ten largest clones. Sample: peripheral blood. Receptor source: a woman aged 40 to 55 with acute or convalescent COVID-19.

This chain joins TRBV2 and TRBJ2-5; TRBD2 might be the D (5 bases). V was clipped by 6 bases and J by 7 bases, with 15 bases between them. Germline V gene sequence: CDR1 SNHLY, CDR2 FYNNEI. CDR3 length equals 13 residues. The CDR3 loop reads CASSALLEGTQYF. The CDR3 DNA reads TGTGCCAGCAGCGCCCTCCTTGAGGGGACCCAGTACTTC.

This clone was seen more than once but under ten times. This chain joins TRBV10-3 and TRBJ1-2, with 7 bases lining up with TRBD1. V was pared by 10 bases and J by 3 bases, with 8 bases of the junction left unmatched. There are 13 residues in the CDR3. Germline V gene sequence: CDR1 ENHRY, CDR2 SYGVKD. In DNA form, the CDR3 reads TGTGCCAGCAGACAGGGTGGGGACTATGGCTACACCTTC. This sequence encodes CASRQGGDYGYTF.

The chain carries TRBV27 and TRBJ2-2; possibly TRBD2 for D (6 bases). Germline loops: CDR1 MNHEY, CDR2 SMNVEV (reference sequence). The V end was cut by 3 bases, the J end by 7 bases, with 21 bases between. This CDR3 is 17 amino acids long. The CDR3 loop is CASSFRGGGKLYGELFF. The CDR3 nucleotides are TGTGCCAGCAGTTTTAGAGGTGGAGGGAAGTTGTACGGGGAGCTGTTTTTT.

V and J are TRBV27 and TRBJ2-1; no definite D call. CDR3 length: 12 residues. Trimming shortened V by 3 bases and J by 5 bases, and 5 bases separated the two germline ends. Germline V gene data show CDR1 as MNHEY and CDR2 as SMNVEV (reference sequence). For the CDR3, the DNA is TGTGCCAGCAGTTTTCGTAACAATGAGCAGTTCTTC. It encodes CASSFRNNEQFF.